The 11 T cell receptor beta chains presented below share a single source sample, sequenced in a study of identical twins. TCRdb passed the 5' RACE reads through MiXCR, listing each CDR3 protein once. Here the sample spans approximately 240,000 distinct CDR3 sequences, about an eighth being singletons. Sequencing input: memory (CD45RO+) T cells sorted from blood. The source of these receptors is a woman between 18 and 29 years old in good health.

The CDR3 region is CASSQAPLAGGTNEQFF. The CDR3 DNA follows: TGCGCCAGCAGCCAAGCCCCTTTAGCGGGAGGAACCAATGAGCAGTTCTTC. The rearrangement links TRBV4-3 to TRBJ2-1; 10 bases map to TRBD2. The CDR3 is made up of 17 amino acids. From germline, CDR1 is LGHNA and CDR2 YSLEER. J lost 6 bases, V lost 1 base, and 9 bases had no gene match.

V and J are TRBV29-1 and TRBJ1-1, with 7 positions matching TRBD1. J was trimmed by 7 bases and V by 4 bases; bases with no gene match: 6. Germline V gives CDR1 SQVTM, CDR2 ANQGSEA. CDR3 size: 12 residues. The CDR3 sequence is CSVVVYRGEAFF. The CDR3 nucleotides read TGCAGCGTTGTCGTTTACAGGGGTGAAGCTTTCTTT.

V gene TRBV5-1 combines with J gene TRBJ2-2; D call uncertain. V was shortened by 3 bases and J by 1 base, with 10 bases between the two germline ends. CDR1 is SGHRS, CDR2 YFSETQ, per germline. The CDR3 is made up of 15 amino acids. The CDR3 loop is CASSSSTRNTGELFF. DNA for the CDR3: TGCGCCAGCAGCTCCTCAACGCGGAACACCGGGGAGCTGTTTTTT.

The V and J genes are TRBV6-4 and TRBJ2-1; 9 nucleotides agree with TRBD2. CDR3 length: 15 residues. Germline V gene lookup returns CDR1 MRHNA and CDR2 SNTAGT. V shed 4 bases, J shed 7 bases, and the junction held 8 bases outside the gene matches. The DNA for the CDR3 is TGTGCCAGCAGTGCAATAGCGGGAGCGGGAAATGAGCAGTTCTTC. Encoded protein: CASSAIAGAGNEQFF.

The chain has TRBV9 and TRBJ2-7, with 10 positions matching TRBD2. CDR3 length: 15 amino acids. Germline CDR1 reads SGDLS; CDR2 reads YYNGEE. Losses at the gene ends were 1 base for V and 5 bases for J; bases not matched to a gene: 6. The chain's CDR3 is CASSVSGTSADEQYF. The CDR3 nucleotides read TGTGCCAGCAGCGTATCCGGGACTAGCGCTGACGAGCAGTACTTC.

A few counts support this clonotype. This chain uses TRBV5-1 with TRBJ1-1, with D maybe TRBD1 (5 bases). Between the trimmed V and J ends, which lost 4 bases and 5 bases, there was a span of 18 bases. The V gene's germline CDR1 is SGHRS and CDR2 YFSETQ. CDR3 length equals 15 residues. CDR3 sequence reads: CASSVKWQGMTEAFF. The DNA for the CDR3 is TGCGCCAGCAGCGTGAAGTGGCAGGGAATGACTGAAGCTTTCTTT.

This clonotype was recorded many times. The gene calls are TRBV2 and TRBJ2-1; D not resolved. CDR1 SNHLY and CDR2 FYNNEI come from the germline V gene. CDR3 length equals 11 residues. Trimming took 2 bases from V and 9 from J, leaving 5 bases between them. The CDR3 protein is CASSENPEQFF. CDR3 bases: TGTGCCAGCAGTGAAAATCCTGAGCAGTTCTTC.

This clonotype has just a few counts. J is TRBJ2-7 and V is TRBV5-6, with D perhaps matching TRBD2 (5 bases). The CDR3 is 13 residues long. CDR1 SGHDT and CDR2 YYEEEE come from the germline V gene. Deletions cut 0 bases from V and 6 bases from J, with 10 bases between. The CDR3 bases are TGTGCCAGCAGCTTGGGCGGAGGTCGCGAGCAGTACTTC. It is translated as CASSLGGGREQYF. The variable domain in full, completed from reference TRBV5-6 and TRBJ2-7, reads DAGVTQSPTHLIKTRGQQVTLRCSPKSGHDTVSWYQQALGQGPQFIFQYYEEEERQRGNFPDRFSGHQFPNYSSELNVNALLLGDSALYLCASSLGGGREQYFGPGTRLTVT.

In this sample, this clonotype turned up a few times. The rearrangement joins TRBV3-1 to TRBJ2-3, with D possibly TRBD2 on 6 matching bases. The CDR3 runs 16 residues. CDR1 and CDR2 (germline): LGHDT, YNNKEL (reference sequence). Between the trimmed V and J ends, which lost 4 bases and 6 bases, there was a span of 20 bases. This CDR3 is CASSPAGGTRLDTQYF. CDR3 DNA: TGTGCCAGCAGCCCTGCGGGCGGGACCAGATTGGATACGCAGTATTTT.

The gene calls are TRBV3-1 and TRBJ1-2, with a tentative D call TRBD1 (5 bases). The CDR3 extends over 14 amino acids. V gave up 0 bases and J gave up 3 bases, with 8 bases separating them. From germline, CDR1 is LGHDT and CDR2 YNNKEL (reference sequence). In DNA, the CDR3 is TGTGCCAGCAGCCAAGAGGGACGGTACTATGGCTACACCTTC. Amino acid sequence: CASSQEGRYYGYTF.

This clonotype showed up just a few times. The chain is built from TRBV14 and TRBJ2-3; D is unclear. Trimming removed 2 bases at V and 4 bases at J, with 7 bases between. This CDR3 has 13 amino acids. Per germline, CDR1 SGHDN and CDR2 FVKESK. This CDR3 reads CASSQLNADTQYF. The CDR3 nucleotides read TGTGCCAGCAGCCAACTCAACGCAGATACGCAGTATTTT.